The T cell receptor (beta chain) under discussion was sequenced for a study of monozygotic twins with inflammatory bowel disease. The study's findings and limits: Reduced clonotype sharing with other individuals was observed in IBD patients relative to healthy twins, especially with disease activity.

With regard to this clonotype: No antigen is known for it.

TCRdb processed the 5' RACE reads again and assigns one entry to each CDR3 protein, with no DNA. This listing includes 150,000 or so distinct CDR3 sequences. Specimen: blood. The TCR originated in a human donor with ulcerative colitis or Crohn's disease, or a healthy co-twin of an affected twin (not recorded which).

The CDR3 is CASTNLTPNTGELFF. The chain recombines TRBV12-3 or TRBV12-4 with TRBJ2-2. The CDR3 covers 15 residues.